This T cell receptor beta chain came from a study of cytomegalovirus exposure and HLA in healthy donors. As for the study in general: The Caucasian-associated ancestry cluster contained about 80% of the approximately 400 genotyped donors.

Germline-derived CDR1 and CDR2 are MGHDK and SYGVNS. Trimming took 0 bases from V and 5 from J, leaving 14 bases between them. CDR3 length equals 15 residues. These donors, healthy bone marrow donors, were studied. A multiplex PCR was run with 60 Vbeta primers and 13 Jbeta primers. The table came from immunoSEQ multiplex PCR; TCRdb's copy has only in-frame clones and leaves some out. The sample totals more than 110,000 clones. The specimen was PBMCs. The receptor was derived from a man between 35 and 55 years old in good health and CMV-seronegative. The chain joins TRBV25-1 to TRBJ2-7; possibly TRBD1 for D (7 bases). The CDR3 protein is CASSEYWQGGNEQYF. The CDR3 region has the DNA TGTGCCAGCAGTGAATATTGGCAGGGGGGCAACGAGCAGTACTTC.